The source of this TCR beta chain is a study of human T cells and chemical hapten exposure (TCRdb year 2021). For context, the study as a whole: For sensitization, 2% DPC in acetone was applied to an approximately 2 cm by approximately 2 cm area of upper inner arm skin. Throughout the study period of 20 to 25 weeks, patients also received therapeutic DPC doses to the scalp every week. Patch testing was performed on the upper back with Finn chambers containing 0.01% DPC, and the patch tests were scored after 6 days according to International Contact Dermatitis Research Group standards. The patient cohort, mostly female, included alopecia areata with under or over 50% scalp involvement, alopecia totalis and alopecia universalis. Libraries were pooled for sequencing, and per-sample TCR yields varied mainly because of small differences in library volumes within the pool. Peripheral blood TCR repertoire changes were tracked in vivo in alopecia patients during primary and secondary sensitization to the hapten diphenylcyclopropenone (DPC). Patient blood was sampled pre-sensitization (week 0) and at 2, 6 and about 24 weeks after DPC sensitization. Blood for TCR sequencing was provided by twenty-nine alopecia patients at one to four time points (pre-sensitization, 2, 6 and 24 weeks). Here is what the overall study found, with its caveats: Patch test score was positively correlated with the number of PT1 expanded TCRs, with significance at thresholds 8, 16 and 32 but not at 4. Compared with pre-sensitization or healthy control sets, expanded TCRs formed significantly more large CDR3 similarity clusters, which is consistent with antigen-driven responses. Repeated subsampling changed both the strength of the expansion versus patch-test correlation and the threshold at which that correlation became significant. Because every patient had alopecia, a presumed autoimmune disease, the patients' immune response might differ from that of healthy individuals. No change with DPC sensitization was found in the number of TCRs above 1 in 1000 frequency, and no evidence of global repertoire structure alterations was found.

The CDR3 goes from the cysteine to the phenylalanine over 15 residues. Only CDR3 DNA remains: 45 bases, in frame from the first base. The germline V gene encodes CDR1 MNHEY and CDR2 SVGAGI. V is clipped by 7 bases and J by 0 bases, and the sequence between their germline boundaries is 10 bases long. What this sample's time point label stands for: pre-sensitization, week 0. Explained via the paper, the treatment or condition label denotes: therapeutic diphenylcyclopropenone sensitization with weekly scalp DPC. Blood at each patch-test visit was drawn before the patch test was applied. To be eligible, patients had to be aged 18 to 70, diagnosed with alopecia and judged suitable for DPC therapy, while pregnant patients were excluded. Total RNA was isolated from unfractionated whole blood collected in Tempus Blood RNA tubes. As for this clonotype: Its target antigen remains unknown. Base qualities were left out, and no much larger clone turns up one base away.

Library method: RACE. Instrument used: NextSeq 500. During library preparation, unique molecular identifiers were attached to individual cDNA molecules so that TCRs could be counted in a quantitative, reproducible way. From each blood RNA sample, both TCR alpha and TCR beta chains were sequenced. As for the authors' bioinformatics: Samples had a median of roughly 87,000 TCRs, with a range from 23,224 to 690,600. The Decombinator software suite was used to annotate V, J and CDR3 in the TCR reads. To make PS versus PT1 abundance plots, every sample was subsampled to the same number of TCRs (28,000). TCRs were defined as expanded if absent before sensitization and observed at least eight times at the 2-week time point. The raw public data were reprocessed by TCRdb itself: fastp quality trimming at Q25, MiXCR clonotype calling, in-frame beta chains only. For every CDR3 protein sequence, its rows merge into one entry that carries the most common genes and DNA. TCRdb, not the authors, supplied the V and J calls. This sample has approximately 79,000 distinct CDR3 sequences in its table, and 8.5% to 9% of those were observed once. Jointly, the top ten make up 2% to 3% of the sample.

Sample: whole blood, taken in connection with sensitization to the hapten diphenylcyclopropenone (DPC). The rearranged segments are TRBV6-5 and TRBJ2-6; the D gene remains uncertain. The sequence was collected from a man aged 40-49 years with alopecia areata. Some clones in this sample may be carry-over from other donors' samples. This receptor has the CDR3 CASTTTFSGANVLTF. The DNA sequence is given as TGTGCCAGCACCACGACATTCTCTGGGGCCAACGTCCTGACTTTC.